The 26 T cell receptor beta chains reported below all come from one sample, sequenced in a study of blood T cell repertoires in COVID-19. Clones were read by immunoSEQ multiplex PCR, and TCRdb kept only the in-frame ones, dropping some. The repertoire holds 400,000 to 550,000 clones, with 70% to 90% as singletons. The sequenced sample was PBMCs or T cells enriched from blood (not recorded which). Receptors originate from a woman aged 18-29 years with acute COVID-19.

The chain is built from TRBV7-9 and TRBJ2-2, with D tentatively TRBD1 (6 bases). The CDR3 loop spans 16 amino acids. Germline CDR1 and CDR2: SEHNR and FQNEAQ (reference sequence). Trimming took 5 bases from V and 3 from J, leaving 16 bases between them. The CDR3 spells CASSEGTFADTGELFF. The CDR3 region has the DNA TGTGCCAGCAGCGAAGGGACATTCGCGGACACCGGGGAGCTGTTTTTT.

The rearrangement uses TRBV2 and TRBJ1-3; D gene ambiguous. Germline CDR1 SNHLY, CDR2 FYNNEI. V was pared by 7 bases and J by 2 bases, with 9 bases between. The CDR3 sequence is 13 residues long. DNA of the CDR3: TGTGCCAGCAAGGGCGGGGCTGGAAACACCATATATTTT. Protein sequence: CASKGGAGNTIYF. Together with reference TRBV2 and TRBJ1-3, the CDR3 gives the full variable domain: EPEVTQTPSHQVTQMGQEVILRCVPISNHLYFYWYRQILGQKVEFLVSFYNNEISEKSEIFDDQFSVERPDGSNFTLKIRSTKLEDSAMYFCASKGGAGNTIYFGEGSWLTVV.

The chain joins TRBV9 to TRBJ2-2; a weak D match, TRBD1 (5 bases). CDR3 length: 16 residues. The V gene lost 0 bases and the J gene lost 1 base, with 10 bases spanning the gap. Germline V lookup: CDR1 SGDLS, CDR2 YYNGEE. The CDR3 sequence: CASSVEGQGNTGELFF. The CDR3 region has the DNA TGTGCCAGCAGCGTAGAAGGTCAGGGGAACACCGGGGAGCTGTTTTTT.

CDR3 in amino acids: CASSPGGSGDLYEQYF. The CDR3 region has the DNA TGTGCCAGCTCACCCGGGGGATCGGGGGACCTCTACGAGCAGTACTTC. V and J are TRBV18 and TRBJ2-7, with D tentatively TRBD2 (6 bases). CDR1 and CDR2 (germline): KGHSH, LQKENI. The V and J ends lost 3 bases and 3 bases respectively, with 18 bases between them. The CDR3 totals 16 residues.

The CDR3 region has the DNA TGTGCCATCAGTGAGTCGACGGGTTCGAATGAAAAACTGTTTTTT. Translating it yields CAISESTGSNEKLFF. This chain joins TRBV10-3 and TRBJ1-4; D unresolved. The CDR3 loop spans 15 amino acids. The V end lost 0 bases, the J end lost 5 bases, and 10 bases lay between the germline ends. Germline V gene sequence: CDR1 ENHRY, CDR2 SYGVKD.

The V and J genes are TRBV7-2 and TRBJ1-2; TRBD1 aligns across 7 bases. Trimming at V came to 5 bases and at J to 4 bases, leaving 10 bases not matched to a gene. CDR3 size: 15 residues. Germline values: CDR1 SGHTA, CDR2 FQGNSA. The CDR3 loop is CASSRGDSRRYGYTF. Here the CDR3 DNA reads TGTGCCAGCAGCAGAGGGGACAGCCGCCGCTATGGCTACACCTTC.

This chain joins TRBV18 and TRBJ1-6; 9 positions agree with TRBD1. The CDR3 is made up of 14 amino acids. Germline V gives CDR1 KGHSH, CDR2 LQKENI. The trim removed 4 bases at V and 9 bases at J, leaving 4 bases unmatched. This chain's CDR3 is CASSRGQGSSPLHF. The DNA for the CDR3 is TGTGCCAGCTCACGGGGACAGGGTAGTTCACCCCTCCACTTT.

V usage is TRBV3-1 (or the pseudogene TRBV3-2) and J usage is TRBJ2-1; 9 bases agree with TRBD1. This CDR3 is built from 17 residues. The germline V gene has CDR1 LGHDT and CDR2 YNNKEL (reference sequence). V shed 3 bases and J 9 bases; nucleotides not matched to a gene: 15. The CDR3 loop reads CASSHYLRTGVQVEQFF. The CDR3 DNA follows: TGTGCCAGCAGCCATTATCTCAGGACAGGGGTTCAGGTTGAGCAGTTCTTC.

V is TRBV28 and J is TRBJ2-1, with 8 bases identical to TRBD2. The CDR3 covers 11 residues. V lost 5 bases to trimming and J lost 16 bases; unmatched junction nucleotides: 7. Germline loops: CDR1 MDHEN, CDR2 SYDVKM. This chain's CDR3 is CASSISGSDFF. The CDR3 region has the DNA TGTGCCAGCAGTATAAGCGGGAGTGATTTCTTC. The whole variable domain, remainder taken from reference TRBV28 and TRBJ2-1, is DVKVTQSSRYLVKRTGEKVFLECVQDMDHENMFWYRQDPGLGLRLIYFSYDVKMKEKGDIPEGYSVSREKKERFSLILESASTNQTSMYLCASSISGSDFFGPGTRLTVL.

In its sample, this clone was seen once. The rearrangement uses TRBV6-2 or TRBV6-3 and TRBJ1-4; D gene unclear. Trimming removed 6 bases from V and 0 bases from J, with 11 bases in between. The CDR3 contains 15 residues. Germline-derived CDR1 and CDR2 are MNHEY and SVGEGT. CDR3 nucleotide sequence: TGTGCCAGCAGCTTGGACGGGGCAACTAATGAAAAACTGTTTTTT. Its protein product is CASSLDGATNEKLFF.

The J gene is TRBJ1-2, the V gene TRBV5-4; weak D call: TRBD1 (5 bases). Germline values: CDR1 SGHNT, CDR2 YYREEE (reference sequence). Trimming left V 5 bases short and J 3 bases short, with 14 bases between. The CDR3 extends over 14 amino acids. CDR3 residues: CASRNAGGDYGYTF. DNA for the CDR3: TGTGCCAGCAGGAACGCTGGGGGGGACTATGGCTACACCTTC.

The rearrangement links TRBV7-2 to TRBJ1-5; 8 bases align to TRBD1. The J segment lost 1 base and the V segment lost 5 bases, leaving 1 base of the junction unmatched. Germline CDR1 reads SGHTA; CDR2 reads FQGNSA. The CDR3 spans 14 residues. This CDR3 is CASSQGASNQPQHF. CDR3 nucleotide sequence: TGTGCCAGCAGCCAGGGGGCGAGCAATCAGCCCCAGCATTTT.

The chain links TRBV13 to TRBJ2-1; TRBD2 matches 16 bases. CDR1 is PRHDT and CDR2 is FYEKMQ in the germline V gene (reference sequence). This CDR3 region has 16 residues. J gave up 7 bases and V 5 bases, and 5 bases lay outside the gene matches. The CDR3 region has the DNA TGTGCCAGCAGCCCCCCGGGACTAGCGGGAGGGAATGAGCAGTTCTTC. This codes for CASSPPGLAGGNEQFF.

This chain connects TRBV6-5 to TRBJ1-1; weak D call: TRBD1 (5 bases). Trimming left V 6 bases short and J 6 bases short, with 20 bases between. Germline V lookup: CDR1 MNHEY, CDR2 SVGAGI. The CDR3 is made up of 15 amino acids. Here the CDR3 DNA reads TGTGCCAGCAGACCCCCCGGGAGAGGGGCGGCTGAAGCTTTCTTT. Translation: CASRPPGRGAAEAFF.

This chain links TRBV6-5 with TRBJ2-5; 12 nucleotides match TRBD1. The V segment lost 5 bases and the J segment 4 bases; nucleotides outside the gene matches: 5. Germline CDR1 reads MNHEY; CDR2 reads SVGAGI. This CDR3 has 15 residues. The CDR3 DNA is TGTGCCAGCAGTCCGGGGACAGGGGGCCCAGAGACCCAGTACTTC. Translated: CASSPGTGGPETQYF.

The DNA for the CDR3 is TGTGCCAGCAGTTACTCACGGACAGACTATGGCTACACCTTC. This translates into CASSYSRTDYGYTF. The chain has TRBV6-5 and TRBJ1-2, with D possibly being TRBD1 (6 bases). Germline V gives CDR1 MNHEY, CDR2 SVGAGI. This CDR3 contains 14 residues. V was pared by 0 bases and J by 3 bases, with 8 bases between.

The J gene is TRBJ1-1, the V gene TRBV19, with 8 bases matching TRBD1. There are 14 residues in the CDR3. V lost 2 bases to trimming and J lost 5 bases; unmatched junction nucleotides: 4. Germline CDR1 reads LNHDA; CDR2 reads SQIVND (reference sequence). CDR3 residues: CASSIRGQATEAFF. The CDR3 nucleotides are TGTGCCAGTAGTATAAGGGGACAGGCTACTGAAGCTTTCTTT.

This rearrangement joins TRBV10-3 to TRBJ2-2, with TRBD1 matching 9 bases. Germline CDR1 and CDR2: ENHRY and SYGVKD. After removal of 5 bases from V and 6 bases from J, the junction contained 10 bases not matched to a gene. The CDR3 runs 16 residues. The CDR3 reads CAISTPGQGPPGELFF. CDR3 coding DNA: TGTGCCATCAGTACTCCGGGACAGGGACCTCCCGGGGAGCTGTTTTTT.

This clone showed up just once. V and J are TRBV30 and TRBJ2-1; 10 nucleotides match TRBD2. Germline loops: CDR1 GTSNPN, CDR2 SVGIG (reference sequence). After removal of 0 bases from V and 7 bases from J, the junction contained 6 bases not matched to a gene. CDR3 length: 15 residues. The CDR3 DNA reads TGTGCCTGGAGTGTAAAGGGACTAGCGTTGAATGAGCAGTTCTTC. This translates into CAWSVKGLALNEQFF. The full variable domain, in which reference TRBV30 and TRBJ2-1 provide the parts outside the CDR3, is SQTIHQWPATLVQPVGSPLSLECTVEGTSNPNLYWYRQAAGRGLQLLFYSVGIGQISSEVPQNLSASRPQDRQFILSSKKLLLSDSGFYLCAWSVKGLALNEQFFGPGTRLTVL.

The chain links TRBV6-1 to TRBJ2-2, with 10 bases lining up with TRBD2. CDR3 length equals 19 residues. From germline, CDR1 is MNHNS and CDR2 SASEGT. Unmatched junction bases numbered 11, after V lost 4 bases and J lost 0 bases. The DNA for the CDR3 is TGTGCCAGCAGTGCCTGGGGCCTAGCGGGGGCTTCGAACACCGGGGAGCTGTTTTTT. Translated: CASSAWGLAGASNTGELFF.

The gene calls are TRBV19 and TRBJ1-1; unclear D gene. This CDR3 is 11 amino acids long. Germline V gene lookup returns CDR1 LNHDA and CDR2 SQIVND (reference sequence). V dropped 4 bases and J dropped 5 bases, with 5 bases sitting between them. CDR3 sequence (DNA): TGTGCCAGTAGTAGTCGGACTGAAGCTTTCTTT. This codes for CASSSRTEAFF.

Turning to this clone: This specimen includes other DNA sequences encoding the same CDR3. This sequence joins TRBV7-2 and TRBJ1-2, with a tentative D call TRBD1 (6 bases). The CDR3 contains 14 residues. The germline CDR1 and CDR2 sequences are SGHTA and FQGNSA. V was pared by 1 base and J by 2 bases, with 8 bases between. In nucleotides, the CDR3 is TGTGCCAGCAGCTTAGGGGGGGGCAACTATGGCTACACCTTC. This translates into CASSLGGGNYGYTF.

This clone showed up just a few times. The J gene is TRBJ2-7, the V gene TRBV10-3; 9 bases are shared with TRBD1. Trimming removed 5 bases from V and 3 bases from J; junction bases left unmatched: 2. This CDR3 comprises 13 residues. The germline V gene has CDR1 ENHRY and CDR2 SYGVKD. In DNA, the CDR3 is TGTGCCATCAGTTCGGGACAGGGCTACGAGCAGTACTTC. Translating gives CAISSGQGYEQYF.

The rearrangement links TRBV18 to TRBJ1-1; 9 nucleotides agree with TRBD1. With 3 bases clipped from V and 7 bases from J, the junction kept 3 bases outside the gene matches. Germline loops: CDR1 KGHSH, CDR2 LQKENI. This CDR3 region has 13 residues. Here the CDR3 reads CASSPGQGIEAFF. The CDR3 DNA reads TGTGCCAGCTCACCGGGACAGGGAATTGAAGCTTTCTTT.

The chain carries TRBV19 and TRBJ2-3; unclear D gene. Germline-derived CDR1 and CDR2 are LNHDA and SQIVND (reference sequence). Trimming removed 6 bases at V and 4 bases at J, with 8 bases between. The CDR3 sequence is 12 residues long. The CDR3 region is CASSHSPDTQYF. CDR3 coding DNA: TGTGCCAGTAGCCATAGCCCAGATACGCAGTATTTT.

This clone has only a few counts. The V call is TRBV18, the J call TRBJ1-6; tentatively, D is TRBD1 (5 bases). The CDR3 is 13 residues long. The germline gives CDR1 KGHSH, CDR2 LQKENI. V gave up 0 bases and J gave up 14 bases, with 11 bases separating them. The CDR3 loop is CASSPPGRGALHF. The CDR3 nucleotides are TGTGCCAGCTCACCACCGGGGCGCGGTGCCCTCCACTTT.